Below, one TCR beta chain is given with its context. What antigen it recognizes has not been identified. Within one base of it there is no much larger clone, and no base qualities were kept. These data originate in a study of beta chain features in type 1 diabetes (dated by TCRdb to 2017 to 2018). Notes on the research overall: No differences in mean age, gender distribution, total cell number or subset yield were found between patients and healthy donors. A total of 100 million to 110 million sorted cells were examined across all samples, and a strong correlation was observed between cell number per subset and RNA yield. Regulatory and stem cell-like memory subsets were obtained from only 8 patients and roughly 8 healthy donors, while naive and central memory subsets were obtained from all 28 donors. In the study, TCRB repertoires of sorted circulating CD4+ T cell subsets from recently diagnosed type 1 diabetes patients were compared with those of matched healthy donors. Overall study outcomes, separate from this receptor: Type 1 diabetes patients showed a moderate but significant shortening of TCRB CDR3 length in all four CD4+ subsets. At VDJ recombination sites, type 1 diabetes patients had fewer insertions and more deleted nucleotides, which implies abnormalities in thymic rearrangement. Shorter templates might have been favored by PCR, but patient and control samples were amplified and corrected together, so both groups would have been affected equally by any skew. Naive, central memory and regulatory TCRB repertoires appeared more similar among patients than among healthy donors. HLA sub-analyses involved small numbers of individuals, so any influence of HLA type on TCRB rearrangement remained unresolved. Sequencing cDNA rather than genomic DNA could over-represent highly expressing activated cells, although activation and CD3 levels did not differ between groups.

The High Capacity cDNA Reverse Transcription Kit was used to reverse transcribe all of the isolated RNA, meaning that expressed TCRB transcripts were what got sequenced. Naive, central memory and regulatory T cell samples underwent deep immunoSEQ sequencing, averaging around 3.7 million total reads per sample. Sorted cells were lysed in RLT buffer, and RNA was extracted using DNase-treated RNeasy Micro or Mini kits according to cell number. Each cell subset was processed separately to prevent cross-contamination, with patient and healthy donor samples processed together. The immunoSEQ multiplex PCR was used to amplify TCRB sequences from cDNA, generating 87-bp fragments that spanned the CDR3 region. Sequencing of the amplicons was performed on the Illumina HiSeq platform. On the study's bioinformatics: PCR bias was computationally corrected using synthetic template baselines, reads within Hamming distance 2 were collapsed, and singletons that could not be merged were discarded. Reads were aligned against IMGT to assign V, D and J genes, CDR3 length and insertions or deletions at six rearrangement sites. Within each subset, clonotype counts were normalized to sorted cell number, after which true diversity and Gini coefficients were computed with the tcR R package. Repertoire sharing was quantified using the overlap coefficient calculated on TCRB nucleotide sequences. TCRdb retrieved this table from immuneACCESS and kept in-frame rearrangements only. Not all clones are present; in checked studies, unresolved V genes account for under half, and no reason is known for the remainder. That table supplies the V and J calls and clone size; D and trimming were determined from the DNA. The sample table lists about 200,000 clones, 11% of them with a count of one. The leading ten clones occupy less than 1.5% of the sample.

A single peripheral blood draw of 90 to 150 mL on average was collected from each donor into heparinised tubes. A BD FACSAria II was used to sort naive, central memory, regulatory and stem cell-like memory CD4+ T cells with a panel that included CD45RO, CCR7, CD25, CD127, CD95 and CD27. Purity was above 95% for every sorted population. PBMCs were separated immediately by Lymphoprep density gradient centrifugation and were stained directly, without being cultured. To minimize batch effects, samples were stained and sorted in pairs, one healthy donor with one patient per experiment. The CDR3 covers 14 residues, taking in both the cysteine and the phenylalanine. The CDR3 DNA has 42 bases and is translated from base 1. The germline V gene specifies MGHRA as CDR1 and YSYEKL as CDR2. The trim is 2 bases for V and 3 bases for J, with a gap of 10 bases between the germline ends.

Sequenced input: central memory CD4+ T cells from blood. The receptor was derived from a man aged 18 to 29 in good health. Here the chain combines TRBV4-1 and TRBJ1-2; no D gene is confidently identified. The CDR3 here reads CASSQSLGYYGYTF. The DNA sequence follows: TGCGCCAGCAGCCAATCCTTAGGCTACTATGGCTACACCTTC.